This T cell receptor (beta chain) came from a study of cytomegalovirus exposure and HLA in healthy donors. Study-wide context: Earlier work reported 100 million or so unique TCR beta sequences from about 180 million T cells. Study outcomes and limitations: Other equally common chains were less clonally expanded than HLA-associated TCR beta chains, a later analysis showed.

The PCR used 60 Vbeta and 13 Jbeta primers. Assay: immunoSEQ multiplex PCR; the TCRdb copy retains only in-frame clones and omits some. The data hold 130,000 to 150,000 clones, with 60% to 85% observed a single time. Germline lookup yields CDR1 SEHNR and CDR2 FQNEAQ (reference sequence). Trimming at V came to 5 bases and at J to 2 bases, leaving 14 bases not matched to a gene. The CDR3 totals 18 residues. As to this clone: As yet, its antigen is unknown.

The clonotype originates from a male donor in good health and CMV-seronegative. Sample: PBMCs. The chain links TRBV7-9 to TRBJ2-3; TRBD2 matches at 9 bases. CDR3 sequence reads: CASSPLVRAGGHTDTQYF. The CDR3, as DNA: TGTGCCAGCAGCCCCCTGGTTCGAGCGGGGGGACACACAGATACGCAGTATTTT. The variable domain in full, completed from reference TRBV7-9 and TRBJ2-3, reads DTGVSQNPRHKITKRGQNVTFRCDPISEHNRLYWYRQTLGQGPEFLTYFQNEAQLEKSRLLSDRFSAERPKGSFSTLEIQRTEQGDSAMYLCASSPLVRAGGHTDTQYFGPGTRLTVL.